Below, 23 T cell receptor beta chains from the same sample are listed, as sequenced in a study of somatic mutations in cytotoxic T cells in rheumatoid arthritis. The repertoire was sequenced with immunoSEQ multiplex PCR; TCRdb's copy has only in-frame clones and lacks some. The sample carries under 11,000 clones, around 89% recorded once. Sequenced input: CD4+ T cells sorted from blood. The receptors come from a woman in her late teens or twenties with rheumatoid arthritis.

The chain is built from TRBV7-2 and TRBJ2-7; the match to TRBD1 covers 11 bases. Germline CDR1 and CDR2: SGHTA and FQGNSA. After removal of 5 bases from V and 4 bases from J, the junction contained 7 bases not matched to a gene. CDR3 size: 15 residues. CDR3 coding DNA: TGTGCCAGCAGCGCCCGGGACAGGGGGAATTACGAGCAGTACTTC. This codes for CASSARDRGNYEQYF.

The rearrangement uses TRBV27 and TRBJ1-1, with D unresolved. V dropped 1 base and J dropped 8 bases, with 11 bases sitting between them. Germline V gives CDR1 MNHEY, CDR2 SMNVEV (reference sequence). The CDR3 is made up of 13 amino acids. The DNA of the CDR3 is TGTGCCAGCAGTTTATATCCGGGTAAGGAAGCTTTCTTT. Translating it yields CASSLYPGKEAFF.

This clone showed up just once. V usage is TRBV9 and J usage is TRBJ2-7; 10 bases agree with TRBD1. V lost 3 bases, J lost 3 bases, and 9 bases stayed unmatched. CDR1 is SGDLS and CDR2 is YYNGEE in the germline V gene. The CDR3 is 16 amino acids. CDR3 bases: TGTGCCAGCAGCGCCGTGGCCGGGACAGGGGTCTACGAGCAGTACTTC. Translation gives CASSAVAGTGVYEQYF.

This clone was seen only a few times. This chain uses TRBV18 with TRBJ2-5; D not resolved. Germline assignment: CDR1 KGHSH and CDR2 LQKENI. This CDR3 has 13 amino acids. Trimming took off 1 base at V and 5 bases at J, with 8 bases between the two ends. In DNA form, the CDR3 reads TGTGCCAGCTCACCACAGCCCCCGGAGACCCAGTACTTC. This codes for CASSPQPPETQYF.

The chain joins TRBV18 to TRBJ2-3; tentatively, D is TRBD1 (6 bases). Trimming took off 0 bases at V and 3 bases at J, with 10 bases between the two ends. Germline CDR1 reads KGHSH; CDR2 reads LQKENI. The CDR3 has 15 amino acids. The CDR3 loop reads CASSPPQGWTDTQYF. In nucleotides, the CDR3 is TGTGCCAGCTCACCACCCCAGGGGTGGACAGATACGCAGTATTTT.

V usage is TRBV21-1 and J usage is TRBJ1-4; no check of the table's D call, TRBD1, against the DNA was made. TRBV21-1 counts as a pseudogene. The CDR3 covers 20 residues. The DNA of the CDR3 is TGTGCCAGCAGCAAAGGGGCGCAGGACAGGGGGACGGGGACTAATGAAAAACTGTTTTTT. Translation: CASSKGAQDRGTGTNEKLFF.

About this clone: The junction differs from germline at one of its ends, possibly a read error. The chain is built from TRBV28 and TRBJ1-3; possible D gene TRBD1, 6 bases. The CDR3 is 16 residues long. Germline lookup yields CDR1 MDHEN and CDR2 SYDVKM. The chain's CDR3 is CAGRSSQGNSGNTIYF. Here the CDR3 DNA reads TGTGCCGGCAGATCCTCCCAGGGGAACTCTGGAAACACCATATATTTT.

CDR3 coding DNA: TGTGCCATCAGTGATGGGGGGTCTTTTTATGGCTACACCTTC. Protein product: CAISDGGSFYGYTF. The chain combines TRBV10-3 with TRBJ1-2, with D possibly TRBD1 on 5 matching bases. V gave up 3 bases and J gave up 5 bases, with 13 bases separating them. Germline V gene lookup returns CDR1 ENHRY and CDR2 SYGVKD. The CDR3 length is 14 residues.

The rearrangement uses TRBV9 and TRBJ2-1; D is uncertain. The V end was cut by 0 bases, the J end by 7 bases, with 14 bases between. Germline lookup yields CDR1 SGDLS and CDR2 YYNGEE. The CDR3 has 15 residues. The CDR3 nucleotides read TGTGCCAGCAGCGTAGAGGTGTGGGCCCGAAATGAGCAGTTCTTC. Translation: CASSVEVWARNEQFF.

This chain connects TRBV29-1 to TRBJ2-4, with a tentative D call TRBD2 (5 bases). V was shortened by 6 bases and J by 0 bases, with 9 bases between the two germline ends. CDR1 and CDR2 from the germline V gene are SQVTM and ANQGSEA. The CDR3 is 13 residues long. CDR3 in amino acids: CSVWTRAKNIQYF. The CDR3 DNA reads TGCAGCGTATGGACTCGAGCCAAAAACATTCAGTACTTC.

The CDR3 sequence: CASSLTTGKNTEAFF. The DNA for the CDR3 is TGCGCCAGCAGCCTCACAACAGGGAAGAACACTGAAGCTTTCTTT. The J gene is TRBJ1-1, the V gene TRBV5-1, with TRBD1 as a possible D gene (6 bases). The germline CDR1 and CDR2 sequences are SGHRS and YFSETQ. CDR3 size: 15 residues. The V gene lost 4 bases and the J gene lost 1 base, with 14 bases spanning the gap.

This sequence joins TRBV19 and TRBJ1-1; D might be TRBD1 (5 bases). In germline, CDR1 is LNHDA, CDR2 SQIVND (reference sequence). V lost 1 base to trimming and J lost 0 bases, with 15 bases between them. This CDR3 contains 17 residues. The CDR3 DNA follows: TGTGCCAGTAGTATAGGGGGCAGCTATGTCATGAACACTGAAGCTTTCTTT. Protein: CASSIGGSYVMNTEAFF.

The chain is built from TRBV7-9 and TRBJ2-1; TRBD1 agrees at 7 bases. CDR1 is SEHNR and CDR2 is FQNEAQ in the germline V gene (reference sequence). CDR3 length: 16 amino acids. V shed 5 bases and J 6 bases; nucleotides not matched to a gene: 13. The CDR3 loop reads CASSRGQDRRSNEQFF. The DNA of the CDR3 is TGTGCCAGCAGCCGGGGCCAGGACAGGAGATCCAATGAGCAGTTCTTC.

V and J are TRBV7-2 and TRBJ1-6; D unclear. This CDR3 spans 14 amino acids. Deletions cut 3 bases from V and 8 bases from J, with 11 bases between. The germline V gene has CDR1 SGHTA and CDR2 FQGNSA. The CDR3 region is CASSLSLFYSPLHF. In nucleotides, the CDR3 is TGTGCCAGCAGCTTGAGTCTATTTTATTCACCCCTCCACTTT.

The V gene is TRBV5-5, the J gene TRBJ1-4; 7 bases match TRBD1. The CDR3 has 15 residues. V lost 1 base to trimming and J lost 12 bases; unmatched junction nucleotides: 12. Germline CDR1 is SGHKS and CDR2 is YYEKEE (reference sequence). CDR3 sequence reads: CASSLMTGYGEELFF. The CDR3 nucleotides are TGTGCCAGCAGCTTGATGACAGGGTATGGGGAGGAACTGTTTTTT.

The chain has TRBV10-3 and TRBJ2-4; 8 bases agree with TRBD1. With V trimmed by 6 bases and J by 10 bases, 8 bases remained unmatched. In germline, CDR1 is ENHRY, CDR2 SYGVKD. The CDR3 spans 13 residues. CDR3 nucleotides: TGTGCCATCAGAGAGGGACAGGCTTTGATTCAGTACTTC. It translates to CAIREGQALIQYF.

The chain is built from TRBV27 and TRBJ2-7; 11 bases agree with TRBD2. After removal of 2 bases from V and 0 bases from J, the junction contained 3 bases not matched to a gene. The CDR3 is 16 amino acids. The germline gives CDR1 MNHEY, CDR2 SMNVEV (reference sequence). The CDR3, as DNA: TGTGCCAGCAGTTTACAGACTAGCGGGAACTCCTACGAGCAGTACTTC. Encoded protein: CASSLQTSGNSYEQYF.

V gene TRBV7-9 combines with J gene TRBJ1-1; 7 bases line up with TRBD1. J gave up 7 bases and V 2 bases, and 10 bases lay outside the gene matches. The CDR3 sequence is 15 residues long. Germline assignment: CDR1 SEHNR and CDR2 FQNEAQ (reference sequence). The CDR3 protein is CASSLIEGAPYEAFF. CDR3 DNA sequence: TGTGCCAGCAGCTTAATTGAGGGGGCTCCCTATGAAGCTTTCTTT.

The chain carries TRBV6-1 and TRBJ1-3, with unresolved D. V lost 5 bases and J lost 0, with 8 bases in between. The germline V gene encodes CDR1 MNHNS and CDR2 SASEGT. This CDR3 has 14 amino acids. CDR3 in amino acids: CASSQSISGNTIYF. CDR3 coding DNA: TGTGCCAGCAGTCAGTCGATCTCTGGAAACACCATATATTTT.

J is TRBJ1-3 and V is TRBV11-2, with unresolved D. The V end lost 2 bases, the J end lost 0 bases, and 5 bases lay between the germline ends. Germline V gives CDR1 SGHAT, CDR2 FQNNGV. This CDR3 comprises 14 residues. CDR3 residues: CASSLRVSGNTIYF. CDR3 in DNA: TGTGCCAGCAGCTTACGTGTCTCTGGAAACACCATATATTTT.

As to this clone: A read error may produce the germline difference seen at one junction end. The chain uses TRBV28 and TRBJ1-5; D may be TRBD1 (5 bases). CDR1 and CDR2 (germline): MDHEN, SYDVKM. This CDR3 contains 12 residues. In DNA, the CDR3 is TGTGCCAGCAGTTTATCTGGCAGGGAGGTGAATTTT. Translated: CASSLSGREVNF.

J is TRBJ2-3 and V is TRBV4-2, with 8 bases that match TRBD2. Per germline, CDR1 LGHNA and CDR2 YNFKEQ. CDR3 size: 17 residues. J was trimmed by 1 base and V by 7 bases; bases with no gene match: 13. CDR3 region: CASTASGGHRGTDTQYF. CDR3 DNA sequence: TGTGCCAGCACTGCGAGCGGGGGCCACCGGGGCACAGATACGCAGTATTTT.

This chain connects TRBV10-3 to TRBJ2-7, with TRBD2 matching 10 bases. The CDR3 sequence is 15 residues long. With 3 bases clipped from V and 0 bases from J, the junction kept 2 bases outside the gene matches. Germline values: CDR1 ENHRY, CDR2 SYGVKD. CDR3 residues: CAISDSSGSSYEQYF. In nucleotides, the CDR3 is TGTGCCATCAGTGATTCTAGCGGGAGCTCCTACGAGCAGTACTTC.